The clone carrying this TCR beta chain has a count of ten or more. The library was prepared for alpha chains; this beta chain is a stray read, so its frequency means little. The time point is: sample taken at primary tumor resection. Whole RNA was taken from tumor, nontumor lung or frozen PBMC; it was then sequenced unsorted. This specimen belongs to a study of spatial heterogeneity in lung cancer. Individually, TCR cDNA molecules were each labelled with a unique molecular identifier. TCRdb fed the 5' RACE reads into MiXCR, producing one record per CDR3 protein. The repertoire consists of some 11,000 distinct CDR3 sequences, with approximately 6.2% occurring once and the leading ten covering around 10%. The receptor comes from a male donor with early-stage non-small cell lung cancer. The input for sequencing was normal lung tissue next to the tumor, taken at surgery.

Here the CDR3 reads CAWSFGGGNEQFF. The CDR3 DNA reads TGTGCCTGGAGTTTCGGGGGAGGCAATGAGCAGTTCTTC. The chain links TRBV30 to TRBJ2-1; D possibly corresponds to TRBD2 (6 bases). Germline lookup yields CDR1 GTSNPN and CDR2 SVGIG (reference sequence). The ends were cut back, 2 bases at V and 6 bases at J, with 11 bases in the middle. The CDR3 runs 13 residues.